This entry lists 23 T cell receptor beta chains sequenced from one sample in a study of beta chain features in type 1 diabetes. Regarding the study as a whole: Type 1 diabetes patients had TCRB CDR3s that were shorter (moderately but significantly so) in all four CD4+ subsets.

All of the isolated RNA was reverse transcribed, so expressed TCRB transcripts were sequenced. Repertoires were generated with immunoSEQ multiplex PCR, while TCRdb's copy carries only in-frame clones and drops some. The sample has approximately 240,000 clones, 16% seen once. These receptors have no identified antigens. Sequences were obtained from naive CD4+ T cells from blood. All receptors derive from a man aged 25 to 45 with type 1 diabetes.

This chain links TRBV19 with TRBJ1-1; D unresolved. Looked up from germline, CDR1 is LNHDA and CDR2 is SQIVND (reference sequence). V shed 7 bases and J shed 1 base, with 10 bases lying between them. This CDR3 has 13 amino acids. The CDR3 nucleotides are TGTGCCAGTACGGCAACAGCGAACACTGAAGCTTTCTTT. Translation: CASTATANTEAFF.

This clone was counted only a few times. The chain uses TRBV10-3 and TRBJ2-5, with 7 bases aligning to TRBD2. V shed 7 bases, J shed 2 bases, and the junction held 4 bases outside the gene matches. The CDR3 loop spans 13 amino acids. Per the germline V gene, CDR1 is ENHRY and CDR2 is SYGVKD. Here the CDR3 reads CAITAGRQETQYF. The CDR3 bases are TGTGCCATCACAGCGGGGAGACAAGAGACCCAGTACTTC.

Only a few counts were recorded for this clone. V gene TRBV7-8 combines with J gene TRBJ2-5; D possibly corresponds to TRBD1 (5 bases). Trimming took 3 bases from V and 7 from J, leaving 9 bases between them. Germline CDR1 SGHVS, CDR2 FQNEAQ. CDR3 length: 12 residues. CDR3 DNA: TGTGCCAGCAGCTTGACAGAAGGGACCCAGTACTTC. It encodes CASSLTEGTQYF. The full variable domain, with the rest looked up from reference TRBV7-8 and TRBJ2-5, is GAGVSQSPRYKVAKRGQDVALRCDPISGHVSLFWYQQALGQGPEFLTYFQNEAQLDKSGLPSDRFFAERPEGSVSTLKIQRTQQEDSAVYLCASSLTEGTQYFGPGTRLLVL.

This chain connects TRBV5-1 to TRBJ2-5; 8 bases agree with TRBD2. The CDR3 is made up of 14 amino acids. CDR1 SGHRS and CDR2 YFSETQ come from the germline V gene. The V segment lost 3 bases and the J segment 4 bases; nucleotides outside the gene matches: 5. The chain's CDR3 is CASSSGLEVETQYF. The CDR3 region has the DNA TGCGCCAGCAGCTCGGGACTAGAGGTAGAGACCCAGTACTTC.

On this clone itself: Other DNA sequences from this sample encode an identical CDR3 as well. CDR3 region: CASSPDSNYGYTF. The CDR3 DNA reads as TGTGCCAGCTCACCGGACTCAAACTATGGCTACACCTTC. The chain employs TRBV18 and TRBJ1-2; no clear D gene. Germline V gene sequence: CDR1 KGHSH, CDR2 LQKENI. V was cut by 3 bases and J by 2 bases, with 7 bases left in between. The CDR3 is 13 amino acids.

Worth noting for this clone: The sample contains more than one DNA sequence encoding this CDR3. The chain combines TRBV7-9 with TRBJ2-3; D unresolved. The V and J ends lost 5 bases and 0 bases respectively, with 3 bases between them. The CDR3 is made up of 12 amino acids. The germline CDR1 and CDR2 sequences are SEHNR and FQNEAQ (reference sequence). The DNA for the CDR3 is TGTGCCAGCAGCCAGAGCACAGATACGCAGTATTTT. This gives the protein CASSQSTDTQYF.

The rearrangement links TRBV29-1 to TRBJ2-7, with D possibly being TRBD1 or TRBD2 (5 bases each). Germline V gene data show CDR1 as SQVTM and CDR2 as ANQGSEA. The CDR3 sequence is 12 residues long. V shed 7 bases and J shed 2 bases, with 12 bases lying between them. The CDR3 sequence is CSAWDRAYEQYF. The CDR3 nucleotides read TGCAGCGCGTGGGACCGAGCCTACGAGCAGTACTTC.

The chain carries TRBV5-1 and TRBJ2-3; no definite D call. Trimming stripped 0 bases from V and 0 bases from J, with 5 bases between. The CDR3 has 14 amino acids. The germline gives CDR1 SGHRS, CDR2 YFSETQ. The CDR3 nucleotides read TGCGCCAGCAGCTTGGCGGCCAGCACAGATACGCAGTATTTT. This codes for CASSLAASTDTQYF.

The chain recombines TRBV25-1 with TRBJ1-2, with D unclear. The ends were cut back, 4 bases at V and 4 bases at J, with 7 bases in the middle. Germline V CDR1 and CDR2: MGHDK, SYGVNS. This CDR3 has 12 residues. DNA for the CDR3: TGTGCCAGCAGTGCTGGGTCCTATGGCTACACCTTC. Translating gives CASSAGSYGYTF.

The chain has TRBV7-9 and TRBJ1-5; no definite D call. Germline V gene data show CDR1 as SEHNR and CDR2 as FQNEAQ (reference sequence). There are 13 residues in the CDR3. The V gene lost 1 base and the J gene lost 7 bases, with 8 bases spanning the gap. The CDR3 here is CASSLGYGQPQHF. The CDR3, as DNA: TGTGCCAGCAGCTTAGGTTACGGCCAGCCCCAGCATTTT.

This clone turned up a few times. This chain links TRBV9 with TRBJ2-4, with 8 nucleotides matching TRBD2. The CDR3 sequence is 16 residues long. Trimming took 0 bases from V and 5 from J; bases not matched to a gene: 7. From germline, CDR1 is SGDLS and CDR2 YYNGEE. CDR3 in DNA: TGTGCCAGCAGCGTAGCTTTGCGGGAGGACCAAAACATTCAGTACTTC. Protein sequence: CASSVALREDQNIQYF.

This sequence joins TRBV28 and TRBJ1-4; TRBD1 is a possible D gene (5 bases). Trimming pared 3 bases from V and 10 bases from J, leaving 21 bases between. The CDR3 has 16 amino acids. Germline V gene lookup returns CDR1 MDHEN and CDR2 SYDVKM. The CDR3 protein is CASSLGLVAGRRKLFF. Written as DNA, the CDR3 is TGTGCCAGCAGTTTGGGGTTGGTTGCAGGGAGGAGAAAACTGTTTTTT. Looking up the rest from reference TRBV28 and TRBJ1-4 gives the full variable domain: DVKVTQSSRYLVKRTGEKVFLECVQDMDHENMFWYRQDPGLGLRLIYFSYDVKMKEKGDIPEGYSVSREKKERFSLILESASTNQTSMYLCASSLGLVAGRRKLFFGSGTQLSVL.

The V and J genes are TRBV4-1 and TRBJ1-5; D gene unclear. Germline V CDR1 and CDR2: MGHRA, YSYEKL. The CDR3 contains 14 residues. V dropped 4 bases and J dropped 4 bases, with 11 bases sitting between them. The CDR3 is CASSPIGVNQPQHF. CDR3 sequence (DNA): TGCGCCAGCAGCCCAATAGGCGTTAATCAGCCCCAGCATTTT.

A few counts support this clone. This chain's CDR3 is CASSPLQGFNTGELFF. In DNA, the CDR3 is TGCGCCAGCAGCCCCCTCCAGGGCTTCAACACCGGGGAGCTGTTTTTT. This chain connects TRBV5-1 to TRBJ2-2, with D possibly being TRBD1 (5 bases). Trimming pared 4 bases from V and 2 bases from J, leaving 15 bases between. CDR3 length: 16 amino acids. Germline values: CDR1 SGHRS, CDR2 YFSETQ. The full variable domain, its missing parts supplied by reference TRBV5-1 and TRBJ2-2, is KAGVTQTPRYLIKTRGQQVTLSCSPISGHRSVSWYQQTPGQGLQFLFEYFSETQRNKGNFPGRFSGRQFSNSRSEMNVSTLELGDSALYLCASSPLQGFNTGELFFGEGSRLTVL.

This clone came up once. The chain couples TRBV7-2 to TRBJ2-7; D ambiguous. The CDR3 has 11 residues. Germline CDR1 is SGHTA and CDR2 is FQGNSA. With 4 bases removed from V and 5 bases from J, the gap between germline ends came to 6 bases. CDR3 DNA sequence: TGTGCCAGCAGCTCAACCAACGAGCAGTACTTC. Translation gives CASSSTNEQYF.

This clone was seen a handful of times. The chain has TRBV4-1 and TRBJ2-7; D not resolved. Looked up from germline, CDR1 is MGHRA and CDR2 is YSYEKL. The CDR3 is made up of 13 amino acids. Between the trimmed V and J ends, which lost 1 base and 3 bases, there was a span of 7 bases. CDR3 in DNA: TGCGCCAGCAGCCAAGTTGTTGGCTACGAGCAGTACTTC. It specifies CASSQVVGYEQYF.

Concerning this clone itself: Other DNA sequences in this sample translate to the same CDR3. This rearrangement joins TRBV28 to TRBJ2-5, with D maybe TRBD1 (5 bases). Trimming cost V 2 bases and J 4 bases, with 8 bases left between them. Germline V gene lookup returns CDR1 MDHEN and CDR2 SYDVKM. CDR3 length equals 13 residues. CDR3 bases: TGTGCCAGCAGTTTAGGCAGGGTAGAGACCCAGTACTTC. Amino acid sequence: CASSLGRVETQYF. Supplemented by reference TRBV28 and TRBJ2-5, the full variable domain reads DVKVTQSSRYLVKRTGEKVFLECVQDMDHENMFWYRQDPGLGLRLIYFSYDVKMKEKGDIPEGYSVSREKKERFSLILESASTNQTSMYLCASSLGRVETQYFGPGTRLLVL.

In DNA, the CDR3 is TGTGCCATCAGTGGCCCGACTAGCGGGTTGCACAATGAGCAGTTCTTC. Translation gives CAISGPTSGLHNEQFF. The genes are TRBV10-3 and TRBJ2-1, with 10 bases fitting TRBD2. Germline V CDR1 and CDR2: ENHRY, SYGVKD. The J segment lost 5 bases and the V segment lost 4 bases, leaving 8 bases of the junction unmatched. This CDR3 region has 16 residues.

This clone was picked up a small number of times. This chain connects TRBV10-3 to TRBJ1-4, with 9 bases fitting TRBD1. In germline, CDR1 is ENHRY, CDR2 SYGVKD. The V segment lost 11 bases and the J segment 8 bases; nucleotides outside the gene matches: 6. The CDR3 contains 12 residues. The CDR3 DNA is TGTGCCTCAAGGACAGGGGAGGAAAAACTGTTTTTT. This sequence encodes CASRTGEEKLFF.

The rearrangement uses TRBV30 and TRBJ1-1, with D unresolved. The germline V gene encodes CDR1 GTSNPN and CDR2 SVGIG (reference sequence). V shed 2 bases and J shed 4 bases, with 11 bases lying between them. This CDR3 has 13 residues. The CDR3 sequence is CAWSLRGGTEAFF. DNA for the CDR3: TGTGCCTGGAGTCTCCGCGGAGGCACTGAAGCTTTCTTT.

This clone was observed a handful of times. V gene TRBV5-1 combines with J gene TRBJ2-1, with D possibly matching TRBD1 (8 bases). Germline CDR1 SGHRS, CDR2 YFSETQ. V was trimmed by 5 bases and J by 1 base, leaving 13 bases between them. The CDR3 contains 15 residues. CDR3: CASSDRGGSYNEQFF. The CDR3 DNA reads as TGCGCCAGCAGTGACAGGGGAGGGTCCTACAATGAGCAGTTCTTC.

This clone was seen only a few times. This chain links TRBV7-3 with TRBJ1-1; the match to TRBD1 covers 7 bases. Trimming at V came to 5 bases and at J to 6 bases, leaving 18 bases not matched to a gene. Germline lookup yields CDR1 SGHTA and CDR2 FQGTGA. The CDR3 consists of 17 residues. The CDR3 DNA reads TGTGCCAGCAGCCTGTCTGGTCTGGACAGGAGAGCCCCTGAAGCTTTCTTT. Its translation: CASSLSGLDRRAPEAFF.

The CDR3 loop reads CASNTRQGVTGELFF. CDR3 DNA sequence: TGTGCCAGCAATACCCGACAGGGAGTAACCGGGGAGCTGTTTTTT. The chain uses TRBV9 and TRBJ2-2; 7 positions match TRBD1. Germline CDR1 is SGDLS and CDR2 is YYNGEE. V shed 6 bases, J shed 5 bases, and the junction held 10 bases outside the gene matches. There are 15 residues in the CDR3.